The source of this T cell receptor beta chain is a study of response to subunit inactivated influenza vaccine. Study-wide results and caveats: Seasonal influenza vaccination, on each occasion, was suggested by the authors to recruit few new T cells.

Each CDR3 protein gets one entry after TCRdb re-called the RT-PCR reads with MiXCR. Of 450,000 to 700,000 distinct CDR3 sequences listed, approximately 15% are singletons. The CDR3 consists of 11 residues. Deletions cut 8 bases from V and 9 bases from J, with 11 bases between. Germline V gene sequence: CDR1 LGHNA, CDR2 YSLEER. Turning to this clonotype: Its antigen is as yet unknown.

This rearrangement joins TRBV4-3 to TRBJ2-4; the D gene could be TRBD1 or TRBD2 (5 bases each). Sequencing was performed on PBMCs from blood, taken less than 13 days after vaccination. This TCR came from a man aged 50 to 60 who received an inactivated influenza vaccine. For the CDR3, the DNA is TGCGCCAGCTCCACCGGGGCCATTCAGTACTTC. It yields the protein CASSTGAIQYF.